The next 31 T cell receptor beta chains were all read from a single sample in a study of blood T cell repertoires in COVID-19. Generated by immunoSEQ multiplex PCR, the TCRdb table keeps only in-frame clones and is missing some. The data contain hundreds of thousands of clones, about 88% of them seen just once; the ten biggest clones take up around 9.5%. Material: PBMCs or T cells enriched from blood (not recorded which). These receptors were collected from a woman in her thirties or forties who had recovered from COVID-19.

This chain uses TRBV7-2 with TRBJ1-1; 8 bases match TRBD1. The CDR3 loop spans 15 amino acids. CDR1 and CDR2 from the germline V gene are SGHTA and FQGNSA. The V gene end was trimmed by 5 bases and the J gene end by 3 bases; junction bases not matched to a gene: 8. The CDR3 nucleotides are TGTGCCAGCAGCGCCCTGTCAGGGGGCTACACTGAAGCTTTCTTT. It yields the protein CASSALSGGYTEAFF. The full variable domain, rest sourced from reference TRBV7-2 and TRBJ1-1, is GAGVSQSPSNKVTEKGKDVELRCDPISGHTALYWYRQSLGQGLEFLIYFQGNSAPDKSGLPSDRFSAERTGGSVSTLTIQRTQQEDSAVYLCASSALSGGYTEAFFGQGTRLTVV.

The rearrangement links TRBV28 to TRBJ1-4, with a possible D match to TRBD1 (5 bases). Germline values: CDR1 MDHEN, CDR2 SYDVKM. Trimming removed 7 bases at V and 4 bases at J, with 16 bases between. The CDR3 has 15 residues. The CDR3 DNA sequence: TGTGCCAGCACCTTACAGGTCGTGGGTAATGAAAAACTGTTTTTT. Translation gives CASTLQVVGNEKLFF.

CDR3 nucleotide sequence: TGTGCCTGGAGTGTAGGCAGGGGGCGGCAGCCCCAGCATTTT. It is translated as CAWSVGRGRQPQHF. The V gene is TRBV30, the J gene TRBJ1-5; TRBD1 matches at 8 bases. V lost 0 bases, J lost 7 bases, and 5 bases stayed unmatched. The germline V gene has CDR1 GTSNPN and CDR2 SVGIG (reference sequence). The CDR3 runs 14 residues. Variable domain in full (rest from reference TRBV30 and TRBJ1-5): SQTIHQWPATLVQPVGSPLSLECTVEGTSNPNLYWYRQAAGRGLQLLFYSVGIGQISSEVPQNLSASRPQDRQFILSSKKLLLSDSGFYLCAWSVGRGRQPQHFGDGTRLSIL.

The V gene is TRBV28, the J gene TRBJ2-3, with TRBD2 matching 7 bases. This CDR3 is 15 amino acids long. The J segment lost 4 bases and the V segment lost 6 bases, leaving 10 bases of the junction unmatched. Germline loops: CDR1 MDHEN, CDR2 SYDVKM. CDR3 protein: CASREPGRGADTQYF. CDR3 DNA: TGTGCCAGCAGGGAGCCGGGACGGGGGGCAGATACGCAGTATTTT.

The CDR3 DNA follows: TGTGCCAGCAGTCTGGTGGGGGGACAAGAGACCCAGTACTTC. This translates into CASSLVGGQETQYF. V and J are TRBV25-1 and TRBJ2-5, with D perhaps matching TRBD2 (6 bases). The V gene lost 5 bases and the J gene lost 2 bases, with 12 bases spanning the gap. This CDR3 comprises 14 residues. The V gene's germline CDR1 is MGHDK and CDR2 SYGVNS. The variable domain in full, with the rest retrieved from reference TRBV25-1 and TRBJ2-5, is EADIYQTPRYLVIGTGKKITLECSQTMGHDKMYWYQQDPGMELHLIHYSYGVNSTEKGDLSSESTVSRIRTEHFPLTLESARPSHTSQYLCASSLVGGQETQYFGPGTRLLVL.

The chain has TRBV20-1 and TRBJ2-7; weak D call: TRBD1 (5 bases). The germline V and J ends were trimmed by 6 bases and 5 bases, with 11 bases remaining between them. CDR1 is DFQATT, CDR2 SNEGSKA, per germline (reference sequence). The length of the CDR3 is 11 residues. The CDR3 is CSASQVNEQYF. CDR3 in DNA: TGCAGTGCCTCACAGGTCAACGAGCAGTACTTC.

The chain couples TRBV5-3 to TRBJ2-4; D is ambiguous. TRBV5-3 is identified as an open reading frame with a role that is uncertain. V lost 4 bases to trimming and J lost 8 bases, with 22 bases between them. This CDR3 has 16 amino acids. The CDR3 protein is CARSPILSPSSYIQYF. The CDR3 region has the DNA TGTGCCAGAAGCCCCATCCTTAGTCCGAGTAGCTACATTCAGTACTTC.

The chain is built from TRBV28 and TRBJ2-3; no firm D call. Germline CDR1 reads MDHEN; CDR2 reads SYDVKM. The CDR3 sequence is 17 residues long. V gave up 7 bases and J gave up 2 bases, with 22 bases separating them. DNA of the CDR3: TGTGCCAGCAAGCCGCCTGGGCAAATGAAAGACACAGATACGCAGTATTTT. Residues: CASKPPGQMKDTDTQYF.

The rearrangement links TRBV12-3 or TRBV12-4 to TRBJ1-5; D remains ambiguous. The CDR3 is 13 amino acids. Trimming removed 1 base at V and 2 bases at J, with 3 bases between. CDR3 amino acids: CASSLVGNQPQHF. The CDR3 nucleotides are TGTGCCAGCAGTTTAGTCGGCAATCAGCCCCAGCATTTT.

The chain links TRBV7-9 to TRBJ2-3, with D possibly matching TRBD2 (6 bases). The CDR3 spans 16 residues. V was pared by 2 bases and J by 2 bases, with 14 bases between. CDR1 is SEHNR and CDR2 is FQNEAQ in the germline V gene (reference sequence). CDR3 region: CASSLTPGLITDTQYF. CDR3 DNA: TGTGCCAGCAGCTTAACCCCGGGACTCATCACAGATACGCAGTATTTT.

This rearrangement joins TRBV30 to TRBJ1-5; 9 bases match TRBD1. The length of the CDR3 is 16 residues. After removal of 0 bases from V and 4 bases from J, the junction contained 7 bases not matched to a gene. CDR1 GTSNPN and CDR2 SVGIG come from the germline V gene (reference sequence). DNA for the CDR3: TGTGCCTGGAGTGTATGGACAGGGGTGGGGAATCAGCCCCAGCATTTT. It specifies CAWSVWTGVGNQPQHF.

J is TRBJ2-7 and V is TRBV4-1, with 11 bases matching TRBD1. J was trimmed by 3 bases and V by 2 bases; bases with no gene match: 3. CDR3 length equals 15 residues. The germline CDR1 and CDR2 sequences are MGHRA and YSYEKL. CDR3 in amino acids: CASSQTGTGGYEQYF. The CDR3 bases are TGCGCCAGCAGCCAAACCGGGACAGGGGGCTACGAGCAGTACTTC.

In its sample, this clone was seen a few times. The genes are TRBV4-1 and TRBJ2-1; no reliable D call. The CDR3 sequence is 21 residues long. V was pared by 4 bases and J by 1 base, with 29 bases between. In germline, CDR1 is MGHRA, CDR2 YSYEKL. The DNA for the CDR3 is TGCGCCAGCAGCCTCGGTTCGACCCATACCGCGACTCAATGGTCCTACAATGAGCAGTTCTTC. Its protein product is CASSLGSTHTATQWSYNEQFF.

The V and J genes are TRBV9 and TRBJ2-2; possible D gene TRBD1, 5 bases. The length of the CDR3 is 16 residues. The V gene's germline CDR1 is SGDLS and CDR2 YYNGEE. Trimming pared 0 bases from V and 5 bases from J, leaving 14 bases between. CDR3 amino acids: CASSVVSGLSTGELFF. The CDR3 DNA follows: TGTGCCAGCAGCGTAGTTTCAGGGTTAAGTACCGGGGAGCTGTTTTTT.

CDR3: CASSQDLRQGRAYEQYF. CDR3 in DNA: TGTGCCAGCAGCCAAGATTTACGGCAGGGGAGGGCCTACGAGCAGTACTTC. The rearrangement joins TRBV3-1 (or the pseudogene TRBV3-2) to TRBJ2-7; tentative D call: TRBD2 (7 bases). Germline-derived CDR1 and CDR2 are LGHDT and YNNKEL (reference sequence). Trimming removed 0 bases from V and 2 bases from J, with 17 bases in between. The CDR3 covers 17 residues.

The J gene is TRBJ2-2, the V gene TRBV7-9, with 11 bases fitting TRBD1. The CDR3 contains 16 residues. V shed 5 bases, J shed 4 bases, and the junction held 6 bases outside the gene matches. Germline V gene sequence: CDR1 SEHNR, CDR2 FQNEAQ (reference sequence). CDR3 sequence (DNA): TGTGCCAGCAGCCAGGTGGGGACAGGGGGCACCGGGGAGCTGTTTTTT. Amino acid sequence: CASSQVGTGGTGELFF. Drawing the rest from reference TRBV7-9 and TRBJ2-2, the complete variable domain is DTGVSQNPRHKITKRGQNVTFRCDPISEHNRLYWYRQTLGQGPEFLTYFQNEAQLEKSRLLSDRFSAERPKGSFSTLEIQRTEQGDSAMYLCASSQVGTGGTGELFFGEGSRLTVL.

V is TRBV10-1 and J is TRBJ1-3, with D uncertain. The ends were cut back, 4 bases at V and 0 bases at J, with 7 bases in the middle. The CDR3 consists of 14 residues. In germline, CDR1 is WNHNN, CDR2 SYGVQD (reference sequence). CDR3 amino acids: CASSAGSSGNTIYF. CDR3 DNA: TGCGCCAGCAGTGCCGGGAGCTCTGGAAACACCATATATTTT.

The chain recombines TRBV27 with TRBJ2-7, with TRBD2 matching over 11 bases. The length of the CDR3 is 15 residues. V gave up 6 bases and J gave up 4 bases; unmatched junction bases: 8. From germline, CDR1 is MNHEY and CDR2 SMNVEV (reference sequence). As DNA, the CDR3 is TGTGCCAGCAGCCCCCGACTAGCGGGGACGTACGAGCAGTACTTC. Translating gives CASSPRLAGTYEQYF.

This sequence joins TRBV11-2 and TRBJ2-7; D possibly corresponds to TRBD2 (6 bases). V was trimmed by 1 base and J by 6 bases, leaving 10 bases between them. The CDR3 covers 13 residues. The V gene's germline CDR1 is SGHAT and CDR2 FQNNGV. The CDR3 bases are TGTGCCAGCAGCTTAGGTCGGGGAGGCGAGCAGTACTTC. Translated: CASSLGRGGEQYF.

The V call is TRBV29-1, the J call TRBJ2-7; D might be TRBD1 (6 bases). The germline V gene has CDR1 SQVTM and CDR2 ANQGSEA. The CDR3 spans 14 residues. Trimming shortened V by 0 bases and J by 6 bases, and 15 bases separated the two germline ends. CDR3: CSVEDSRQDREQYF. CDR3 coding DNA: TGCAGCGTTGAAGACTCGCGACAGGATCGCGAGCAGTACTTC.

The rearrangement uses TRBV18 and TRBJ1-5; 9 bases map to TRBD1. This CDR3 is built from 15 residues. The germline V gene has CDR1 KGHSH and CDR2 LQKENI. V trimming: 0 bases; J trimming: 7 bases; junction bases outside the gene matches: 4. This CDR3 is CASSPPGTGNQPQHF. For the CDR3, the DNA is TGTGCCAGCTCACCACCTGGGACAGGGAACCAGCCCCAGCATTTT. The whole variable domain, filled in from reference TRBV18 and TRBJ1-5, reads NAGVMQNPRHLVRRRGQEARLRCSPMKGHSHVYWYRQLPEEGLKFMVYLQKENIIDESGMPKERFSAEFPKEGPSILRIQQVVRGDSAAYFCASSPPGTGNQPQHFGDGTRLSIL.

V usage is TRBV6-6 and J usage is TRBJ1-2; D perhaps matches TRBD1 (5 bases). Germline V gives CDR1 MNHNY, CDR2 SVGAGI (reference sequence). This CDR3 is 14 amino acids long. V gave up 6 bases and J gave up 0 bases, with 11 bases separating them. The CDR3 spells CASRGQEANYGYTF. The CDR3 DNA follows: TGTGCCAGCAGGGGGCAGGAAGCTAACTATGGCTACACCTTC.

The V gene is TRBV30, the J gene TRBJ2-1; D uncertain. Trimming stripped 5 bases from V and 0 bases from J, with 14 bases between. Germline V gives CDR1 GTSNPN, CDR2 SVGIG (reference sequence). The CDR3 is made up of 15 amino acids. The CDR3 sequence: CAWHSRRSSYNEQFF. The CDR3 region has the DNA TGTGCCTGGCACAGCAGGCGTAGCTCCTACAATGAGCAGTTCTTC.

The V call is TRBV4-3, the J call TRBJ2-1; TRBD2 matches at 8 bases. The CDR3 is made up of 16 amino acids. V gave up 0 bases and J gave up 5 bases; unmatched junction bases: 6. Germline values: CDR1 LGHNA, CDR2 YSLEER. Here the CDR3 DNA reads TGCGCCAGCAGCCAAGATGGCGGGACTAGGGACAATGAGCAGTTCTTC. Its protein product is CASSQDGGTRDNEQFF.

V is TRBV7-9 and J is TRBJ2-7; TRBD2 aligns across 9 bases. The CDR3 loop spans 15 amino acids. V dropped 1 base and J dropped 2; count of bases not matched to a gene: 3. Germline CDR1 SEHNR, CDR2 FQNEAQ (reference sequence). The CDR3 protein is CASSLVSGGPYEQYF. For the CDR3, the DNA is TGTGCCAGCAGCTTAGTGAGCGGGGGGCCCTACGAGCAGTACTTC.

The J gene is TRBJ2-7, the V gene TRBV3-1 (or the pseudogene TRBV3-2), with 7 bases that match TRBD2. In germline, CDR1 is LGHDT, CDR2 YNNKEL (reference sequence). V lost 0 bases and J lost 0; bases outside the gene matches: 8. The CDR3 consists of 17 residues. In DNA, the CDR3 is TGTGCCAGCAGCCAAGAATCCGCGGGGGATAGCTCCTACGAGCAGTACTTC. It is translated as CASSQESAGDSSYEQYF.

This clone was recorded only once. The chain links TRBV6-4 to TRBJ2-3; TRBD2 aligns across 7 bases. CDR1 is MRHNA, CDR2 SNTAGT, per germline. V lost 6 bases, J lost 1 base, and 10 bases stayed unmatched. This CDR3 region has 16 residues. In DNA, the CDR3 is TGTGCCAGCAGAGCTTGGTTCCGGGAGGGCACAGATACGCAGTATTTT. Residues: CASRAWFREGTDTQYF.

The CDR3 region is CASSPVRYYTDTQYF. CDR3 coding DNA: TGTGCCAGTAGTCCGGTGCGGTACTACACAGATACGCAGTATTTT. V is TRBV19 and J is TRBJ2-3; D gene unclear. The CDR3 is 15 amino acids. The germline gives CDR1 LNHDA, CDR2 SQIVND (reference sequence). The ends were cut back, 5 bases at V and 2 bases at J, with 14 bases in the middle.

This clone was picked up one time. V and J are TRBV7-2 and TRBJ2-3; TRBD2 agrees at 13 bases. Germline V gene data show CDR1 as SGHTA and CDR2 as FQGNSA. With V trimmed by 5 bases and J by 2 bases, 7 bases remained unmatched. This CDR3 is 17 amino acids long. The CDR3 region has the DNA TGTGCCAGCAGCCCCCGGACTAGCGGGGGACTCACAGATACGCAGTATTTT. Its translation: CASSPRTSGGLTDTQYF.

This clone has just a few counts. This chain links TRBV3-1 (or the pseudogene TRBV3-2) with TRBJ2-7, with D perhaps TRBD2 (6 bases). Germline values: CDR1 LGHDT, CDR2 YNNKEL (reference sequence). There are 16 residues in the CDR3. Trimming removed 4 bases at V and 0 bases at J, with 16 bases between. The CDR3 protein is CASSRTPGLGSYEQYF. The CDR3 coding sequence is TGTGCCAGCAGCCGGACACCGGGACTCGGCTCCTACGAGCAGTACTTC.

The V gene is TRBV24-1, the J gene TRBJ1-2; TRBD1 matches at 7 bases. V lost 4 bases to trimming and J lost 7 bases; unmatched junction nucleotides: 8. The CDR3 covers 14 residues. The germline V gene encodes CDR1 KGHDR and CDR2 SFDVKD. CDR3 DNA sequence: TGTGCCACCAGTGAACCCGGGACAGTGAGTGGCTACACCTTC. Protein sequence: CATSEPGTVSGYTF.